These 13 T cell receptor beta chains originate from one sample sequenced in a study of neurological immune-mediated disorders. TCRdb re-analysed the 5' RACE reads in MiXCR, keeping a single row per CDR3 protein. The sample has approximately 66,000 distinct CDR3 sequences; about 3.4% are singletons. The sample consisted of PBMCs. These receptors were collected from a man aged 35 to 55 with multiple sclerosis.

This clonotype was observed at least ten times. DNA of the CDR3: TGTGCCAGCAGCTTCCACAGGGGTGAGCAGTTCTTC. Its protein is CASSFHRGEQFF. The rearrangement links TRBV3-1 to TRBJ2-1; 7 nucleotides match TRBD1. Trimming cost V 5 bases and J 9 bases; bases outside gene matches: 4. The CDR3 totals 12 residues. The germline V gene encodes CDR1 LGHDT and CDR2 YNNKEL (reference sequence).

This clonotype was recorded at least ten times. V and J are TRBV12-3 or TRBV12-4 and TRBJ2-1, with 7 bases matching TRBD1. The CDR3 runs 13 residues. The V gene end was trimmed by 7 bases and the J gene end by 5 bases; junction bases not matched to a gene: 5. The CDR3 DNA reads TGTGCCAGCATCAAGCAGGGGGACAATGAGCAGTTCTTC. Amino acid sequence: CASIKQGDNEQFF.

Many counts were recorded for this clonotype. V usage is TRBV3-1 and J usage is TRBJ1-1, with a tentative D call TRBD1 (6 bases). Trimming removed 4 bases at V and 1 base at J, with 10 bases between. CDR1 and CDR2 (germline): LGHDT, YNNKEL (reference sequence). This CDR3 region has 14 residues. CDR3 sequence reads: CASSLQGSNTEAFF. In DNA form, the CDR3 reads TGTGCCAGCAGCCTCCAGGGGTCGAACACTGAAGCTTTCTTT.

The table lists this clonotype with many counts. V is TRBV12-3 or TRBV12-4 and J is TRBJ2-1; 11 bases match TRBD2. The CDR3 is 19 residues long. J gave up 4 bases and V 1 base, and 12 bases lay outside the gene matches. CDR3 residues: CASSLGFSGRGKGYNEQFF. The CDR3 DNA follows: TGTGCCAGCAGTTTAGGTTTTAGCGGGAGGGGGAAGGGGTACAATGAGCAGTTCTTC.

This clonotype showed up many times. The chain couples TRBV5-6 to TRBJ2-1, with D maybe TRBD2 (5 bases). CDR1 is SGHDT and CDR2 is YYEEEE in the germline V gene. V lost 4 bases, J lost 7 bases, and 12 bases lay in between. CDR3 length: 13 residues. The CDR3 DNA reads as TGTGCCAGCAGCCATTTCTCGGGAAATGAGCAGTTCTTC. It translates to CASSHFSGNEQFF.

This chain uses TRBV12-3 or TRBV12-4 with TRBJ2-7; D gene unclear. The germline V and J ends were trimmed by 5 bases and 6 bases, with 17 bases remaining between them. There are 14 residues in the CDR3. The CDR3 loop reads CASSRSQCILEQYF. The CDR3 DNA sequence: TGTGCCAGCAGTCGTAGCCAATGTATCCTCGAGCAGTACTTC.

This clonotype occurred many times. V gene TRBV12-3 or TRBV12-4 combines with J gene TRBJ1-1, with TRBD1 identical over 11 bases. The CDR3 runs to 15 residues. V lost 3 bases and J lost 1; bases outside the gene matches: 1. The CDR3 sequence: CASSFGTGGNTEAFF. The CDR3 DNA sequence: TGTGCCAGCAGTTTCGGGACAGGGGGGAACACTGAAGCTTTCTTT.

This clonotype was seen many times. This rearrangement joins TRBV4-1 to TRBJ1-5, with 8 bases that match TRBD1. This CDR3 region has 15 residues. Trimming removed 3 bases from V and 2 bases from J; junction bases left unmatched: 3. The germline gives CDR1 MGHRA, CDR2 YSYEKL. CDR3 nucleotide sequence: TGCGCCAGCAGCCAGGACAGGGCGGGCAATCAGCCCCAGCATTTT. Translation: CASSQDRAGNQPQHF.

Many counts were recorded for this clonotype. This chain joins TRBV20-1 and TRBJ2-1; TRBD1 aligns across 7 bases. The CDR3 sequence is 14 residues long. With V trimmed by 3 bases and J by 3 bases, 5 bases remained unmatched. Looked up from germline, CDR1 is DFQATT and CDR2 is SNEGSKA (reference sequence). CDR3 DNA sequence: TGCAGTGCTAGGGGCAGGGGGTTCTACAATGAGCAGTTCTTC. This codes for CSARGRGFYNEQFF.

This clonotype was seen many times. The chain has TRBV6-6 and TRBJ2-1, with a possible D match to TRBD2 (5 bases). Germline V gives CDR1 MNHNY, CDR2 SVGAGI (reference sequence). V was shortened by 5 bases and J by 10 bases, with 15 bases between the two germline ends. CDR3 length: 13 amino acids. The CDR3 is CASSPVRESEQFF. The CDR3, as DNA: TGTGCCAGCAGTCCCGTTCGGGAATCGGAGCAGTTCTTC.

This clonotype has only a few counts. The J gene is TRBJ2-7, the V gene TRBV7-8; 8 nucleotides agree with TRBD2. The CDR3 consists of 17 residues. Germline-derived CDR1 and CDR2 are SGHVS and FQNEAQ. The V and J ends lost 5 bases and 2 bases, in that order; junction bases with no gene match: 14. CDR3 bases: TGTGCCAGCAGCCTCCCGGGGGGGGGGAAGTCAACCTACGAGCAGTACTTC. This encodes CASSLPGGGKSTYEQYF.

This clonotype came up a few times. This may be a read error: a much more frequent sequence differs by one nucleotide. The rearrangement uses TRBV21-1 and TRBJ1-2; the D call TRBD1 from the table was never checked on the DNA. TRBV21-1 is reported as a pseudogene. This CDR3 region has 12 residues. The CDR3 nucleotides are TGTGACAGCATCGGGGGCGCGACCGGCTACACCTTC. Its protein product is CDSIGGATGYTF.

This clonotype was seen ten or more times. The rearrangement joins TRBV20-1 to TRBJ2-3; 7 positions agree with TRBD2. V lost 2 bases and J lost 4; bases outside the gene matches: 6. The CDR3 is 14 residues long. Looked up from germline, CDR1 is DFQATT and CDR2 is SNEGSKA (reference sequence). This chain's CDR3 is CSARRRENSDTQYF. CDR3 nucleotides: TGCAGTGCTAGAAGGCGGGAGAACTCAGATACGCAGTATTTT.